The rows below give T cell receptor beta chains drawn from one sample of a study of T cell responses to AZD1222 COVID-19 vaccine. Measured with immunoSEQ multiplex PCR; TCRdb has only the in-frame clones, and not every one. The sample lists roughly 140,000 clones, 80% to 95% occurring once. Sequencing used peripheral blood, obtained on day 0 of AZD1222 vaccination. The receptors derive from an adult in good health. CDR3s include the opening cysteine and the closing phenylalanine or tryptophan. D genes are given only for firm matches. Some rows mark clone size as missing; the rest say once, few, many or name a class of expanded clone.

j_call d_call clone_size v_call cdr3_nt cdr3_aa
TRBJ2-7 TRBD1 - TRBV7-9 TGTGCCAGTAGTAGGACAGGACGTTACGAGCAGTACTTC CASSRTGRYEQYF
TRBJ1-1 - - TRBV2 TGTGCCAGCAACCGGGAGGTTGGGGATGAAGCTTTCTTT CASNREVGDEAFF
TRBJ1-2 - - TRBV7-2 TGTGCCAGCACGTGGGCGAATGGCTACACCTTC CASTWANGYTF
TRBJ2-5 - - TRBV5-1 TGCGCCAGCAGCTTAACAGGGCCCCAAGAGACCCAGTACTTC CASSLTGPQETQYF
TRBJ2-7 TRBD2 - TRBV28 TGTGCCAGCATCCCCGGGGGGCTAGCGGGAGGGTCCTACGAGCAGTACTTC CASIPGGLAGGSYEQYF
TRBJ1-1 - - TRBV2 TGTGCCAGCAGTGACCCCGGGGGAGCTTTCTTT CASSDPGGAFF
TRBJ1-1 - - TRBV2 TGTGCCAGCAAGGAGGGTTGGAACACTGAAGCTTTCTTT CASKEGWNTEAFF
TRBJ1-2 - - TRBV5-4 TGTGCCAGCAGCTTGGTGGGGAACTATGGCTACACCTTC CASSLVGNYGYTF
TRBJ2-5 TRBD2 - TRBV2 TGTGCCAGCAGTGAAATATTCAGCGGGAGTTACCAAGAGACCCAGTACTTC CASSEIFSGSYQETQYF
TRBJ1-2 TRBD1 once TRBV18 TGTGCCAGCTCACCACCGGGGACAGCGGGCTATGGCTACACCTTC CASSPPGTAGYGYTF
TRBJ2-1 - - TRBV2 TGTGCCGTGACCATGAGGGAGAGTCGGAATGAGCAGTTCTTC CAVTMRESRNEQFF
TRBJ2-1 TRBD2 - TRBV15 TGTGCCACCAGCAGGGGAGGGGAGGACGGTAATGAGCAGTTCTTC CATSRGGEDGNEQFF
TRBJ1-1 - - TRBV6-5 TGTGCCAGCAGTTACTCAAACACTGAAGCTTTCTTT CASSYSNTEAFF
TRBJ1-1 - - TRBV5-1 TGCGCCAGCAGCTTGCTTCCGGGGTCGGACACTGAAGCTTTCTTT CASSLLPGSDTEAFF
TRBJ2-7 - - TRBV19 TGTGCCAGTAGTCGGAGCGTCGTGATCCCTTGGGGCGAGCAGTACTTC CASSRSVVIPWGEQYF
TRBJ2-7 TRBD1 - TRBV27 TGTGCCAGCACCCGGACAGGATCCCTCTACGAGCAGTACTTC CASTRTGSLYEQYF
TRBJ2-1 - - TRBV13 TGTGCCAGCAGCTTAGGCAGGGGGGATGAGCAGTTCTTC CASSLGRGDEQFF
TRBJ1-2 - - TRBV24-1 TGTGCCACCAGTGATGGCGGGAGCGGCTACACCTTC CATSDGGSGYTF
TRBJ1-2 - - TRBV6-1 TGTGCCAGCAGTGAAGTAGGGGTTGGTGGCTACACCTTC CASSEVGVGGYTF
TRBJ1-1 - once TRBV5-1 TGCGCCAGCAGGAGGACAGAGTTAGTGAGGACTGAAGCTTTCTTT CASRRTELVRTEAFF
TRBJ1-1 - - TRBV3-1/TRBV3-2 TGTGCCAGCAGCCAAGTCTTCTCAGCGATAACTAACACTGAAGCTTTCTTT CASSQVFSAITNTEAFF
TRBJ1-1 - - TRBV5-5 TGTGCCAGCAGATTTGGTAAGAACACTGAAGCTTTCTTT CASRFGKNTEAFF
TRBJ1-1 - - TRBV10-1 TGCGCCAGCAGTGGGGGGCTGGACACTGAAGCTTTCTTT CASSGGLDTEAFF
TRBJ1-2 - - TRBV2 TGTGCCAGCAGCGACGTAGGAATGGGCAGGGACTATGGCTACACCTTC CASSDVGMGRDYGYTF
TRBJ1-4 - - TRBV28 TGTGCCAGCAGTCAAATCAGGGGATCTCGCGAAAAACTGTTTTTT CASSQIRGSREKLFF
TRBJ1-2 - once TRBV7-9 TGTGCCAGCACCACTAGTCAGCGCGATGGCTACACCTTC CASTTSQRDGYTF
TRBJ2-7 TRBD2 - TRBV9 TGTGCCAGCAGCGTAGGGGGGGGAGCCTACGAGCAGTACTTC CASSVGGGAYEQYF
TRBJ1-5 - few TRBV30 TGTGCCTGGAGTGTACGTTTCGGGCAGCCCCAGCATTTT CAWSVRFGQPQHF
TRBJ1-2 - - TRBV10-3 TGTGCCATCAGTGAGTCAGGAGTCCCCTATGGCTACACCTTC CAISESGVPYGYTF
TRBJ2-3 - - TRBV5-5 TGTGCCAGCAGCTTGTGGCTACAATCCCCCCCAGATACGCAGTATTTT CASSLWLQSPPDTQYF
TRBJ1-3 - - TRBV6-1 TGTGCCAGCAGTGAGTGGACGGTGGGCTACTCTGGAAACACCATATATTTT CASSEWTVGYSGNTIYF
TRBJ1-1 TRBD1 - TRBV28 TGTGCCAGCTTCGACAGGGGGAACACTGAAGCTTTCTTT CASFDRGNTEAFF
TRBJ1-1 - - TRBV10-3 TGTGCCATCAGTGGGCTTCCTGGTTGGCCTGAAGCTTTCTTT CAISGLPGWPEAFF
TRBJ1-2 - - TRBV12-5 TGTGCTAGTGTCACCAGCGTAGGTCCAATCCTTTTCTATGGCTACACCTTC CASVTSVGPILFYGYTF
TRBJ1-5 TRBD1 - TRBV19 TGTGCCAGTAGTTCCTCCGTCGGACAGGGCTTCAATCAGCCCCAGCATTTT CASSSSVGQGFNQPQHF
TRBJ2-7 TRBD1 - TRBV4-1 TGCGCCAGCAGCCTAAGGACAGGGGATACCTACGAGCAGTACTTC CASSLRTGDTYEQYF
TRBJ1-2 - - TRBV28 TGTGCCAGCACGGAAGCTAACTATGGCTACACCTTC CASTEANYGYTF
TRBJ2-3 TRBD1 - TRBV5-1 TGCGCCAGCAGCTTAGGCACAGGGGGTACAGATACGCAGTATTTT CASSLGTGGTDTQYF
TRBJ1-1 - - TRBV15 TGTGCCACCAGCAGAGGGGGGGTCTCGACTGAAGCTTTCTTT CATSRGGVSTEAFF
TRBJ1-1 - - TRBV19 TGTGCCAGTAGTACGGAACTGAACACTGAAGCTTTCTTT CASSTELNTEAFF
TRBJ1-5 TRBD1 - TRBV28 TGTGCCAGCACCGTGACAGGGGCCAACAATCAGCCCCAGCATTTT CASTVTGANNQPQHF
TRBJ1-1 - - TRBV6-5 TGTGCCAGCAGAGCCCCCCCTGCAGGGCCCACTGAAGCTTTCTTT CASRAPPAGPTEAFF
TRBJ1-3 - - TRBV6-1 TGTGCCAGCAGTGAATATCATTTCTCTGGAAACACCATATATTTT CASSEYHFSGNTIYF
TRBJ2-7 TRBD2 - TRBV29-1 TGCAGCGTGCGCGGGGGGCAGAGTAAAAGCTCCTACGAGCAGTACTTC CSVRGGQSKSSYEQYF
TRBJ1-1 - once TRBV4-1 TGCGCCAGCTCCCTCCTCGTCCAGGGGTCGGGCACTGAAGCTTTCTTT CASSLLVQGSGTEAFF
TRBJ2-1 - - TRBV7-9 TGTGCCAGCAGCTTAGAAGGTGCCAGGTACAATGAGCAGTTCTTC CASSLEGARYNEQFF
TRBJ1-2 - - TRBV5-1 TGCGCCAGCAGCTTGACGGCAGGAACTAACTATGGCTACACCTTC CASSLTAGTNYGYTF
TRBJ2-2 - - TRBV6-5 TGTGCCAGCAGTTACGCGGAGGGCTCTCTTACGGGGGAGCTGTTTTTT CASSYAEGSLTGELFF
TRBJ2-3 - - TRBV5-1 TGCGCCAGCAGCTTGAATGGGGGCCGAGGCACAGATACGCAGTATTTT CASSLNGGRGTDTQYF
TRBJ2-7 TRBD2 - TRBV5-4 TGTGCCAGCAGCCCCGGACTAGCGGGAGTAAGGGTCGAGCAGTACTTC CASSPGLAGVRVEQYF
TRBJ2-7 - - TRBV28 TGTGCCAGCAGTTTACCAGCGGAGGCTGACTACGAGCAGTACTTC CASSLPAEADYEQYF
TRBJ2-6 - - TRBV5-1 TGCGCCTCTTGCAGGGCAACTGGGGCCAACGTCCTGACTTTC CASCRATGANVLTF
TRBJ2-1 - - TRBV7-2 TGTGCCAGCAGCCCACAGGGTAGGAGGATGAATGAGCAGTTCTTC CASSPQGRRMNEQFF
TRBJ1-2 - once TRBV7-9 TGTGCCAGCACCCGGGACATAATGAGTAACTATGGCTACACCTTC CASTRDIMSNYGYTF
TRBJ2-2 TRBD2 - TRBV27 TGTGCCAGTCGACTAGCGGGAGGAACCGGGGAGCTGTTTTTT CASRLAGGTGELFF
TRBJ2-3 TRBD2 - TRBV2 TGTGCCAGCAGTACCACTAGCGGGAGGGGTACAGATACGCAGTATTTT CASSTTSGRGTDTQYF
TRBJ2-1 - - TRBV28 TGTGCCAGCAGGCCCCCGGAGGGGGACTACAATGAGCAGTTCTTC CASRPPEGDYNEQFF
TRBJ2-2 - - TRBV5-4 TGTGCCAGCAGCTTATGGAACACCGGGGAGCTGTTTTTT CASSLWNTGELFF
TRBJ1-6 - - TRBV15 TGTGCCACCCCGCGGACAGATCACTCCCACTATAATTCACCCCTCCACTTT CATPRTDHSHYNSPLHF